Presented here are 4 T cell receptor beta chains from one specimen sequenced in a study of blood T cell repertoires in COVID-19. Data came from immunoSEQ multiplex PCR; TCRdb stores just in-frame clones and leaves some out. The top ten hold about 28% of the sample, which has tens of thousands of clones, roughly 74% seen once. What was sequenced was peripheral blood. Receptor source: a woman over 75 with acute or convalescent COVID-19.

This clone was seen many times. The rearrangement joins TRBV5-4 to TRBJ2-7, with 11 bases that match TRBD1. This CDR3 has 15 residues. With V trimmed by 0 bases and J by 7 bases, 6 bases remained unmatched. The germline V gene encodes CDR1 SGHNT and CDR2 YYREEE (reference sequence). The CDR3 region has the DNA TGTGCCAGCAGCTTGGGAGGGACAGGGGGTTTTGAGCAGTACTTC. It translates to CASSLGGTGGFEQYF.

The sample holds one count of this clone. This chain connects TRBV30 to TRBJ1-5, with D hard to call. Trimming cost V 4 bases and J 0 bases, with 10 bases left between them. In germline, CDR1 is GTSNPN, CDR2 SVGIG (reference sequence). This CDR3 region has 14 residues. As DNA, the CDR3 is TGTGCCTGGACCCAAGGAGTTAGCAATCAGCCCCAGCATTTT. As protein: CAWTQGVSNQPQHF.

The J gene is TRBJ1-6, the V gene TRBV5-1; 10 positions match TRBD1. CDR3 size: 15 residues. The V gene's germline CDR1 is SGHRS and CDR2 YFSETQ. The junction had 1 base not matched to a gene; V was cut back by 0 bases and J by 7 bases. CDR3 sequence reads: CASSLEGQGNSPLHF. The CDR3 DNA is TGCGCCAGCAGCTTGGAGGGACAGGGGAATTCACCCCTCCACTTT. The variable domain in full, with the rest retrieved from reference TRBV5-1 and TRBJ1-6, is KAGVTQTPRYLIKTRGQQVTLSCSPISGHRSVSWYQQTPGQGLQFLFEYFSETQRNKGNFPGRFSGRQFSNSRSEMNVSTLELGDSALYLCASSLEGQGNSPLHFGNGTRLTVT.

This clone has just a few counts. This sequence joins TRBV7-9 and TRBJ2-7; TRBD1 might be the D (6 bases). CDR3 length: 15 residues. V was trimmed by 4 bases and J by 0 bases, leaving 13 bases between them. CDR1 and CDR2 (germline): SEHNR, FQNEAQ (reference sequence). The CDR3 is CASSSGTSSSYEQYF. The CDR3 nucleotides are TGTGCCAGCAGCTCCGGGACATCCAGCTCCTACGAGCAGTACTTC.